The entry below describes one T cell receptor beta chain. Its antigen is still unknown. The study drew donors from healthy Caucasian individuals in Russia aged roughly 6 to 90. A J-beta primer mix and a sample-barcoded 5' primer were used in a second PCR of roughly 7 to 12 cycles. TCRdb reanalysed the 5' RACE reads using MiXCR and keeps one entry per CDR3 protein. Among hundreds of thousands of distinct CDR3 sequences listed, 58% were seen once. The data are from a study of blood T cells in healthy people across ages. CDR3 length: 14 amino acids. Trimming took 0 bases from V and 4 from J, leaving 9 bases between them. Germline V gene sequence: CDR1 LGHDT, CDR2 YNNKEL (reference sequence). Study conclusions and caveats: CMV status of donors was not determined, possibly confounding expanded clonotype changes. In long-lived donors, naive CD4+ cell counts and diversity exceeded those of aged donors.

The TCR comes from a man aged 25-45 years in good health. The chain joins TRBV3-1 to TRBJ1-2; a weak D match, TRBD1 (5 bases). The sequenced material came from blood. CDR3 in amino acids: CASSQERGTYGYTF. As DNA, the CDR3 is TGTGCCAGCAGCCAAGAGCGGGGGACCTATGGCTACACCTTC. The variable domain in full, completed from reference TRBV3-1 and TRBJ1-2, reads DTAVSQTPKYLVTQMGNDKSIKCEQNLGHDTMYWYKQDSKKFLKIMFSYNNKELIINETVPNRFSPKSPDKAHLNLHINSLELGDSAVYFCASSQERGTYGYTFGSGTRLTVV.